The source of this T cell receptor beta chain is a study of cytomegalovirus exposure and HLA in healthy donors. Overall study results and limits: Accurate prediction of HLA-A and HLA-B alleles (for most subjects) was reportedly achieved from TCR beta sequences. According to an earlier analysis, most TCR beta V segments yielded productive rearrangements about 87% or about 30% of the time.

The table lists this clone with a few counts. The antigen remains undetermined. Use of 60 Vbeta and 13 Jbeta primers characterized the PCR. Sequencing was performed with immunoSEQ multiplex PCR; in TCRdb, only in-frame clones are kept and a portion is missing. The sample holds approximately 110,000 clones, 15% seen once. Sequenced: PBMCs. The sequence was collected from a woman under 30 in good health and CMV-seronegative.

CDR3: CASSPTSGRLNEQYF. The DNA for the CDR3 is TGCGCCAGCAGCCCGACTAGCGGGAGGCTCAACGAGCAGTACTTC. The chain uses TRBV5-1 and TRBJ2-7; TRBD2 matches 13 bases. CDR3 length: 15 amino acids. V lost 4 bases to trimming and J lost 5 bases; unmatched junction nucleotides: 6. The germline gives CDR1 SGHRS, CDR2 YFSETQ.